The rows below give T cell receptor beta chains drawn from one sample of a study of T cell repertoires in cytomegalovirus infection. The antigens these receptors bind are not known. Via MiXCR, TCRdb re-called the reads, giving one row per CDR3 protein. The profile covers hundreds of thousands of distinct CDR3 sequences, with around a third appearing a single time and roughly an eighth taken by the ten largest. The source was cultured CD8+ T cells from PBMCs, collected from culture after CMV antigen stimulation. The receptor set was obtained from a human donor in good health (CMV status not recorded). Some clones in this sample may be carry-over from other donors' samples. CDR3s include the opening cysteine and the closing phenylalanine or tryptophan. A D gene is named only where the DNA matches it firmly. Clone size is not always given. Where it is, it says once, few, many or a class for expanded clones.

V gene	J gene	clone size	D gene	CDR3 DNA	CDR3 protein
TRBV6-2/TRBV6-3	TRBJ1-5	few	NA	TGTGCCAGCACGTCCAGGGGCAATCAGCCCCAGCATTTT	CASTSRGNQPQHF
TRBV7-3	TRBJ1-1	NA	TRBD1	TGTACCAGCAGCGAAGACAGGGCCGTTGAAGCTTTCTTT	CTSSEDRAVEAFF
TRBV7-2	TRBJ1-5	NA	TRBD1	TGTACCAGCAGCGACCGGGACAGAGGCAATCAGCCCCAGCATTTT	CTSSDRDRGNQPQHF
TRBV4-1	TRBJ2-2	few	NA	TGCGCCAGCGGCCCCGGGGCGCACACCGGGGAGCTGTTTTTT	CASGPGAHTGELFF
TRBV12-3/TRBV12-4	TRBJ1-1	NA	NA	TGTGCCAACGGAGGGGTGAACACTGAAGCTTTCTTT	CANGGVNTEAFF
TRBV7-6	TRBJ2-1	NA	TRBD2	TGTGCCAGCAGCCAAAGGACTAGCCTGACCAGCAATGAGCAGTTCTTC	CASSQRTSLTSNEQFF
TRBV4-1	TRBJ2-3	NA	TRBD1	TGCGCCAGCAGCCAGGCCAGGACAGGAGCTAGCACAAATACGCAGTATTTT	CASSQARTGASTNTQYF
TRBV19	TRBJ2-5	few	NA	TGTGCCAGTAGTATCACCGGGTACCAGTACTTC	CASSITGYQYF
TRBV7-6	TRBJ2-7	many	NA	TGTGCCAGCAGCTTAGCAGGGGTGGACGAGCAGTACTTC	CASSLAGVDEQYF
TRBV12-3/TRBV12-4	TRBJ1-1	NA	NA	TGTGTCAGCAGCCACATACTTCTCCTGAACACTGAAGCTTTCTTT	CVSSHILLLNTEAFF
TRBV2	TRBJ1-1	few	TRBD1	TGTGCCAGCAGTGAAGCTATTGGACAGGGGTCGGGCACTGAAGCTTTCTTT	CASSEAIGQGSGTEAFF
TRBV7-3	TRBJ2-3	NA	NA	TGTGCCAGCAGCTGGCAGACAGATACGCAGTATTTT	CASSWQTDTQYF
TRBV6-6	TRBJ2-3	NA	NA	TGTGCCAGCAGTTACATTCGAGATACGCAGTATTTT	CASSYIRDTQYF
TRBV18	TRBJ1-2	few	NA	TGTGCCAGCTCACAGGGGAAGACGAAAGGGACTTATGGCTACACCTTC	CASSQGKTKGTYGYTF
TRBV19	TRBJ2-1	NA	TRBD1	TGTGCCAGTAGTCCCCAGGACAGGGCGAGCAATGAGCAGTTCTTC	CASSPQDRASNEQFF
TRBV12-3/TRBV12-4	TRBJ2-6	few	NA	TGTGCCAGCAGGCTTGCGCAGGGTTTATCGACTGGGGCCAACGTCCTGACTTTC	CASRLAQGLSTGANVLTF
TRBV7-6	TRBJ1-1	NA	NA	TGTGCCAGCAGCTTCAGTCAGGGAAATATGAACACTGAAGCTTTCTTT	CASSFSQGNMNTEAFF
TRBV12-3/TRBV12-4	TRBJ2-3	few	TRBD2	TGTGCCAGCAGTTACCTCCTAGCGGGAAGCACAGATACGCAGTATTTT	CASSYLLAGSTDTQYF
TRBV6-2/TRBV6-3	TRBJ2-6	few	TRBD1	TGTGCCAGCAGCTGGGACAGACTATTCCCCTCTGGGGCCAACGTCCTGACTTTC	CASSWDRLFPSGANVLTF
TRBV6-5	TRBJ1-1	NA	NA	TGTGCCAACAGTCCCCTAGAGGGGTACACTGAAGCTTTCTTT	CANSPLEGYTEAFF
TRBV28	TRBJ2-2	few	NA	TGTGCCAGCACCTCCGTTTACACCCCGAACACCGGGGAGCTGTTTTTT	CASTSVYTPNTGELFF
TRBV6-1	TRBJ1-2	NA	TRBD1	TGTGCCAGCAGTGATTGGGACAGGGGGCGCGATGGCTACACCTTC	CASSDWDRGRDGYTF
TRBV6-5	TRBJ1-1	few	TRBD1	TGTGCCAGCAGTCTTACTCAGGGGGTGACCACTGAAGCTTTCTTT	CASSLTQGVTTEAFF
TRBV7-9	TRBJ2-1	few	NA	TGTGCCAGCCGATCGCTAGAGAAAAGCTCCTACAATGAGCAGTTCTTC	CASRSLEKSSYNEQFF
TRBV5-6	TRBJ2-2	many	NA	TGTGCCAGCAGCTTGTGGTGGCGCACCGGGGAGCTGTTTTTT	CASSLWWRTGELFF
TRBV10-2	TRBJ2-5	few	TRBD2	TGCGCCAGCCGGTGGGGGGGTACAGAGACCCAGTACTTC	CASRWGGTETQYF
TRBV7-9	TRBJ2-7	many	NA	TGTGCCAGCAGCTCCTCTTTACACGAGCAGTACTTC	CASSSSLHEQYF
TRBV6-5	TRBJ2-1	NA	NA	TGTGCCAGCAGTTACTCGGTCAGTACTGACAATGAGCAGTTCTTC	CASSYSVSTDNEQFF
TRBV7-2	TRBJ2-2	many	TRBD2	TGTGCCAGCAGCCCTAAACTAGCGGGGGTTTCTAACACCGGGGAGCTGTTTTTT	CASSPKLAGVSNTGELFF
TRBV2	TRBJ1-2	NA	NA	TGTGCCAGCAGAGGGTCAGTTCAGGGCTACACCTTC	CASRGSVQGYTF